The clone carrying this TCR beta chain was observed a handful of times. This CDR3 is also generated by other DNA sequences in the sample. Produced via immunoSEQ multiplex PCR; TCRdb's table is partial and in-frame only. Here the sample spans approximately 70,000 clones, 91% being singletons. The data are from a study of T cell changes during pregnancy in multiple sclerosis. Germline V gene lookup returns CDR1 LNHNV and CDR2 YYDKDF (reference sequence). V lost 1 base and J 8 bases, leaving 8 bases between the germline ends. This CDR3 is 13 amino acids long. The sample here was peripheral blood, taken in the third trimester of pregnancy. This receptor was identified in a female donor in good health, enrolled as a control in a pregnancy study. The chain couples TRBV15 to TRBJ1-4; D is unresolved. CDR3 loop: CATSRVPSEKLFF. The CDR3 region has the DNA TGTGCCACCAGCAGAGTCCCCTCCGAAAAACTGTTTTTT.